The TCR beta chain described here comes from a study of T cell repertoires and Cas9 in healthy adults. Study summary: Characterization of SpCas9-reactive CD4 and CD8 T cells covered multi-effector potency, cytotoxicity and lineage.

Comments on this clone: Its antigen is unknown.

V lost 1 base and J lost 5, with 12 bases in between. In germline, CDR1 is SGDLS, CDR2 YYNGEE. The length of the CDR3 is 15 residues. The protocol was immunoSEQ multiplex PCR, while the TCRdb copy is restricted to in-frame clones and leaves out a portion. Among 20,000 to 25,000 clones listed, 90% were seen once. Study findings and constraints: In vitro, SpCas9-reactive Tregs were reported to curb effector T cell proliferation and function.

This TCR derives from a human donor in good health. V gene TRBV9 combines with J gene TRBJ2-2, with a weak D call TRBD2 (5 bases). The sample comprised CD4+ effector T cells (CD127+, CD25-, CD137-, CD154-) from PBMCs; culture status not recorded. The CDR3, as DNA: TGTGCCAGCAGCGTAACGAGCAAGCGGACCGGGGAGCTGTTTTTT. Protein product: CASSVTSKRTGELFF.